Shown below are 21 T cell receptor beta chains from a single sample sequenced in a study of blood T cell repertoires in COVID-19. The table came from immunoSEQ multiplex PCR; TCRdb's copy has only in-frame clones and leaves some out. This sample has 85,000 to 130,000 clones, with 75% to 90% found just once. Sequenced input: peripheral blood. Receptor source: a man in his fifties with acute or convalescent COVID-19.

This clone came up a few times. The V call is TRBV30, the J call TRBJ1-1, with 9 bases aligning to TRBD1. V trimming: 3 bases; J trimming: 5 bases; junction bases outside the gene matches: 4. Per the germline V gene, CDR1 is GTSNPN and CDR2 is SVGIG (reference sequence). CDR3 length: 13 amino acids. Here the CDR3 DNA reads TGTGCCTGGAGGGCGGACAGGGGAACTGAAGCTTTCTTT. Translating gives CAWRADRGTEAFF.

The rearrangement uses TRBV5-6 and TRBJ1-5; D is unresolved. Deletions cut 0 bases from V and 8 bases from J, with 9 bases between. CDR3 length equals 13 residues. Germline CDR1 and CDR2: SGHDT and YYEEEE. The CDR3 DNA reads TGTGCCAGCAGCTTGGCGCTCGGGGAGCCCCAGCATTTT. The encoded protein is CASSLALGEPQHF.

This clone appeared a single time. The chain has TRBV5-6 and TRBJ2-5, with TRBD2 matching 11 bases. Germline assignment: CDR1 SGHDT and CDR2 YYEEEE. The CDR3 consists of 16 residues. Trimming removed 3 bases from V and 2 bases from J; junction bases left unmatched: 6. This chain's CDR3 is CASSWLAGGFQETQYF. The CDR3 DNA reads TGTGCCAGCAGCTGGCTAGCGGGAGGATTTCAAGAGACCCAGTACTTC.

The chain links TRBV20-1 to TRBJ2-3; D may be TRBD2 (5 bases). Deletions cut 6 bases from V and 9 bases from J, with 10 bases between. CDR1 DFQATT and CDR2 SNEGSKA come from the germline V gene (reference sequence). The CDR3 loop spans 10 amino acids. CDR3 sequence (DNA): TGCAGTGCCGTACTAGACACGCAGTATTTT. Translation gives CSAVLDTQYF.

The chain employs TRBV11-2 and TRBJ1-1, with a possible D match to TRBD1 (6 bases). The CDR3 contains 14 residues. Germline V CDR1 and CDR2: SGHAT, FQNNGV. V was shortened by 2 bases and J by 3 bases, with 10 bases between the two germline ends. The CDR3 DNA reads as TGTGCCAGCAGCTTACCACAGGGTTACACTGAAGCTTTCTTT. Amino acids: CASSLPQGYTEAFF.

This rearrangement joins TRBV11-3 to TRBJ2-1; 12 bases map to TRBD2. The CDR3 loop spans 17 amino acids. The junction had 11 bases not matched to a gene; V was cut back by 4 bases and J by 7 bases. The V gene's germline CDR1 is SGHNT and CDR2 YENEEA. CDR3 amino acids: CASSWGTSGLERNEQFF. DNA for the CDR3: TGTGCCAGCAGCTGGGGGACTAGCGGGCTGGAAAGGAATGAGCAGTTCTTC. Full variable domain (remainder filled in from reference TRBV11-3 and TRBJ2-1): EAGVVQSPRYKIIEKKQPVAFWCNPISGHNTLYWYLQNLGQGPELLIRYENEEAVDDSQLPKDRFSAERLKGVDSTLKIQPAELGDSAVYLCASSWGTSGLERNEQFFGPGTRLTVL.

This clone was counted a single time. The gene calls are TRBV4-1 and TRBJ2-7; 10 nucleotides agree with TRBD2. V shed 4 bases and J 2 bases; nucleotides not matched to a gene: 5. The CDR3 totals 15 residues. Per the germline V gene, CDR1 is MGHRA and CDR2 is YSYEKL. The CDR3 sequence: CASSLGTSVPYEQYF. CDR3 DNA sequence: TGCGCCAGCAGCCTAGGGACTAGCGTTCCCTACGAGCAGTACTTC.

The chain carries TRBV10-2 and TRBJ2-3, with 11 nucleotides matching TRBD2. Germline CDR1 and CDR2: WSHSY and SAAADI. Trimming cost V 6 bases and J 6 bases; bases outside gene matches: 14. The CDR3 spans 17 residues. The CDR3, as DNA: TGCGCCAGCAGCCCTTACCTTAGCGGGAGGGCCACGGATACGCAGTATTTT. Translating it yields CASSPYLSGRATDTQYF.

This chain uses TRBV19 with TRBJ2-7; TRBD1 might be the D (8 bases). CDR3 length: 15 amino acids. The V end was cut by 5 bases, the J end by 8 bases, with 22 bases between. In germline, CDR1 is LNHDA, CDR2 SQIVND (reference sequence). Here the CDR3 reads CASSATGGDRGQQYF. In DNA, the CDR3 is TGTGCCAGTAGTGCTACGGGAGGAGACAGGGGTCAGCAGTACTTC.

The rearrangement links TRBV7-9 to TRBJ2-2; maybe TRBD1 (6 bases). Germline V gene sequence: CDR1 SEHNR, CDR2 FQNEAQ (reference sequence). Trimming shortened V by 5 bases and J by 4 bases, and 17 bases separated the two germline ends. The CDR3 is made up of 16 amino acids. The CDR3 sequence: CASSRSATGPTGELFF. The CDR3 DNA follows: TGTGCCAGCAGCCGCTCAGCGACAGGCCCCACCGGGGAGCTGTTTTTT.

CDR3 DNA sequence: TGTGCCAGCTCACTCGGGGTTATGAGCTCTGGAAACACCATATATTTT. Translation: CASSLGVMSSGNTIYF. The V and J genes are TRBV18 and TRBJ1-3; D not certain. Between the trimmed V and J ends, which lost 4 bases and 0 bases, there was a span of 13 bases. Germline V gene sequence: CDR1 KGHSH, CDR2 LQKENI. The CDR3 is made up of 16 amino acids.

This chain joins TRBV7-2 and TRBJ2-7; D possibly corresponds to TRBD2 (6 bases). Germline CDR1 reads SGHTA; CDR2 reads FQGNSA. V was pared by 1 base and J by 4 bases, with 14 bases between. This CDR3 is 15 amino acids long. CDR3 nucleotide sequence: TGTGCCAGCAGCTTAGTTATAAAAGCGGGTTACGAGCAGTACTTC. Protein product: CASSLVIKAGYEQYF. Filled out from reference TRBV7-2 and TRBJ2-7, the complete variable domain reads GAGVSQSPSNKVTEKGKDVELRCDPISGHTALYWYRQSLGQGLEFLIYFQGNSAPDKSGLPSDRFSAERTGGSVSTLTIQRTQQEDSAVYLCASSLVIKAGYEQYFGPGTRLTVT.

CDR3 nucleotide sequence: TGTGCCACCAGTCGGGGACTAGCGGGCCCCTACAATGAGCAGTTCTTC. It yields the protein CATSRGLAGPYNEQFF. The J gene is TRBJ2-1, the V gene TRBV24-1; 12 bases fit TRBD2. CDR1 is KGHDR and CDR2 is SFDVKD in the germline V gene. V dropped 6 bases and J dropped 2; count of bases not matched to a gene: 4. The CDR3 runs to 16 residues.

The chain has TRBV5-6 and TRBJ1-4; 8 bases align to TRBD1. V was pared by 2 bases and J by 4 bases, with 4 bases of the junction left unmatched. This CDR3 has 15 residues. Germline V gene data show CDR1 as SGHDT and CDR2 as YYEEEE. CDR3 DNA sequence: TGTGCCAGCAGCTTAAGACAGGGGTTTAATGAAAAACTGTTTTTT. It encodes CASSLRQGFNEKLFF.

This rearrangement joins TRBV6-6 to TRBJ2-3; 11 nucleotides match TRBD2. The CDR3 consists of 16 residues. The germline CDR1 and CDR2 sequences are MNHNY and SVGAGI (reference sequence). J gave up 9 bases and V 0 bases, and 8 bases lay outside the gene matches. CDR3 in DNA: TGTGCCAGCAGTTACTCAACTAGCGGGAGTTCGGGGACGCAGTATTTT. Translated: CASSYSTSGSSGTQYF.

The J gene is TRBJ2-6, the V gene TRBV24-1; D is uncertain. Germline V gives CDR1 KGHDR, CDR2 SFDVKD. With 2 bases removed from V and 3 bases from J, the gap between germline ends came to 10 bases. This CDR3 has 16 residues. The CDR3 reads CATSDSPGSGANVLTF. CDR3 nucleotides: TGTGCCACCAGTGATTCACCGGGTAGTGGGGCCAACGTCCTGACTTTC.

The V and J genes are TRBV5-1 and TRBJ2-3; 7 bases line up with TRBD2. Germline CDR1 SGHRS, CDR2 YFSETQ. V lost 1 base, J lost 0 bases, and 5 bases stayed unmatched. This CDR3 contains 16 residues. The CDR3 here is CASSLLAGVSTDTQYF. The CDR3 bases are TGCGCCAGCAGCTTGCTGGCGGGAGTAAGCACAGATACGCAGTATTTT. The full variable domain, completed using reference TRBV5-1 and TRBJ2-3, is KAGVTQTPRYLIKTRGQQVTLSCSPISGHRSVSWYQQTPGQGLQFLFEYFSETQRNKGNFPGRFSGRQFSNSRSEMNVSTLELGDSALYLCASSLLAGVSTDTQYFGPGTRLTVL.

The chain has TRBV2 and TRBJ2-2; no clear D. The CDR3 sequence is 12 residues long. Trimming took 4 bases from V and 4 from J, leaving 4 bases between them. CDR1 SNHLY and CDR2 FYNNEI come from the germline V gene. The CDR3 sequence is CASSVGTGELFF. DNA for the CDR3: TGTGCCAGCAGTGTCGGCACCGGGGAGCTGTTTTTT. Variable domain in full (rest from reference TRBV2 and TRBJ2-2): EPEVTQTPSHQVTQMGQEVILRCVPISNHLYFYWYRQILGQKVEFLVSFYNNEISEKSEIFDDQFSVERPDGSNFTLKIRSTKLEDSAMYFCASSVGTGELFFGEGSRLTVL.

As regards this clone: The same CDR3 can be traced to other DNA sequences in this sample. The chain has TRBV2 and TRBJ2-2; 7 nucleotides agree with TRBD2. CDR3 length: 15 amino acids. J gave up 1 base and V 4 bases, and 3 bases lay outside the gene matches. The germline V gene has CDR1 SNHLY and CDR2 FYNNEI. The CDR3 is CASSGLAVNTGELFF. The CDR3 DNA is TGTGCCAGCAGTGGTCTAGCGGTGAACACCGGGGAGCTGTTTTTT.

CDR3 in amino acids: CASSNIQGNTEAFF. CDR3 bases: TGTGCCAGCAGTAATATACAGGGGAACACTGAAGCTTTCTTT. The chain carries TRBV6-5 and TRBJ1-1, with a possible D match to TRBD1 (6 bases). The CDR3 runs 14 residues. Trimming removed 5 bases at V and 1 base at J, with 11 bases between. Germline lookup yields CDR1 MNHEY and CDR2 SVGAGI.

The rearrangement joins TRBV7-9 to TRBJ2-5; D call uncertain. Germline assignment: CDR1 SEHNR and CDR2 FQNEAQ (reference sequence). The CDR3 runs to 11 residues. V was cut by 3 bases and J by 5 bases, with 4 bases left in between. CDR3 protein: CASSFSETQYF. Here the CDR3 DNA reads TGTGCCAGCAGCTTTTCGGAGACCCAGTACTTC.